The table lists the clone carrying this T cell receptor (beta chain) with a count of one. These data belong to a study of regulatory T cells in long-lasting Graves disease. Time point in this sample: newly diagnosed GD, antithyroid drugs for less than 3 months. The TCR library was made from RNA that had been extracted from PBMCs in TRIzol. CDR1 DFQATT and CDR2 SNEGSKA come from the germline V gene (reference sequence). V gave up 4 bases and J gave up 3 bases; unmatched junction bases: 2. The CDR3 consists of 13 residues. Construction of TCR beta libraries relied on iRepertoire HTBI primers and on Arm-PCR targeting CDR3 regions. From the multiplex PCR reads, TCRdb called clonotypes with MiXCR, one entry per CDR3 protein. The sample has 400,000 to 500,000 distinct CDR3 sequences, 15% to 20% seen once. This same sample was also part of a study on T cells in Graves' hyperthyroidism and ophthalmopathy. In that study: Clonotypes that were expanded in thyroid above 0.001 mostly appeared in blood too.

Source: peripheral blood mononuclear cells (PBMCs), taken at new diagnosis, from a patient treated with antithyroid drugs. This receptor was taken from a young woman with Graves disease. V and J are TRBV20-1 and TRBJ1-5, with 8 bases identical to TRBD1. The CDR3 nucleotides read TGCAGTGCTATGGACAGGGTCAATCAGCCCCAGCATTTT. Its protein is CSAMDRVNQPQHF.